One sample yielded the 28 T cell receptor beta chains listed below, sequenced in a study of cytomegalovirus exposure and HLA in healthy donors. PCR amplification relied on 60 Vbeta primers (plus 13 Jbeta primers). Produced via immunoSEQ multiplex PCR; TCRdb's table is partial and in-frame only. Found here are 270,000 or so clones, 92% of them singletons; the top ten hold about 1.8%. Material: PBMCs. All receptors derive from a girl aged 2 to 9 in good health and CMV-seronegative.

Points on this clone: This specimen includes other DNA sequences encoding the same CDR3. The chain links TRBV4-2 to TRBJ2-1, with D possibly being TRBD2 (6 bases). Germline V gene data show CDR1 as LGHNA and CDR2 as YNFKEQ. V lost 3 bases, J lost 0 bases, and 12 bases lay in between. The CDR3 has 16 amino acids. The CDR3 sequence: CASSQPPGSSYNEQFF. The DNA for the CDR3 is TGTGCCAGCAGCCAGCCCCCCGGGAGCTCCTACAATGAGCAGTTCTTC.

This chain uses TRBV11-2 with TRBJ1-1, with 8 bases matching TRBD1. J gave up 0 bases and V 3 bases, and 6 bases lay outside the gene matches. The CDR3 loop spans 16 amino acids. Germline V gene data show CDR1 as SGHAT and CDR2 as FQNNGV. The CDR3 sequence: CASSLDRVTMNTEAFF. CDR3 in DNA: TGTGCCAGCAGCTTGGACAGGGTAACGATGAACACTGAAGCTTTCTTT. The complete variable domain, with remaining parts taken from reference TRBV11-2 and TRBJ1-1, reads EAGVAQSPRYKIIEKRQSVAFWCNPISGHATLYWYQQILGQGPKLLIQFQNNGVVDDSQLPKDRFSAERLKGVDSTLKIQPAKLEDSAVYLCASSLDRVTMNTEAFFGQGTRLTVV.

This chain joins TRBV6-1 and TRBJ1-1; maybe TRBD1 (5 bases). Germline V gives CDR1 MNHNS, CDR2 SASEGT. Trimming left V 7 bases short and J 1 base short, with 13 bases between. The CDR3 is 14 residues long. The CDR3 DNA follows: TGTGCCAGCACCGAAGGACATCAGAACACTGAAGCTTTCTTT. It codes for CASTEGHQNTEAFF.

The J gene is TRBJ1-1, the V gene TRBV13, with D possibly being TRBD1 (6 bases). Trimming pared 4 bases from V and 3 bases from J, leaving 12 bases between. This CDR3 is 14 amino acids long. Per the germline V gene, CDR1 is PRHDT and CDR2 is FYEKMQ (reference sequence). In DNA, the CDR3 is TGTGCCAGCAGCTACTACAGGGTTCACACTGAAGCTTTCTTT. Protein: CASSYYRVHTEAFF.

The genes are TRBV6-5 and TRBJ2-5, with D perhaps TRBD1 (6 bases). The length of the CDR3 is 12 residues. Between the trimmed V and J ends, which lost 8 bases and 5 bases, there was a span of 12 bases. CDR1 and CDR2 (germline): MNHEY, SVGAGI. CDR3 in DNA: TGTGCCAGCGGACAGCCCCCGGAGACCCAGTACTTC. Translation gives CASGQPPETQYF.

The rearrangement uses TRBV5-3 and TRBJ2-7; D not resolved. TRBV5-3 is known as an ORF, though its function is uncertain. Trimming stripped 0 bases from V and 0 bases from J, with 10 bases between. There are 15 residues in the CDR3. The CDR3 sequence is CARSLVLPLSYEQYF. Here the CDR3 DNA reads TGTGCCAGAAGCTTGGTACTTCCCCTCTCCTACGAGCAGTACTTC.

V is TRBV19 and J is TRBJ2-1; 7 bases are shared with TRBD1. CDR3 size: 14 residues. J was trimmed by 10 bases and V by 1 base; bases with no gene match: 7. Germline V lookup: CDR1 LNHDA, CDR2 SQIVND (reference sequence). Here the CDR3 DNA reads TGTGCCAGTAGTATAGCAGGCACACAGGGGGAGCAGTTCTTC. Its protein product is CASSIAGTQGEQFF. Based on the CDR3 plus reference TRBV19 and TRBJ2-1, the full variable domain is DGGITQSPKYLFRKEGQNVTLSCEQNLNHDAMYWYRQDPGQGLRLIYYSQIVNDFQKGDIAEGYSVSREKKESFPLTVTSAQKNPTAFYLCASSIAGTQGEQFFGPGTRLTVL.

The V gene is TRBV5-5, the J gene TRBJ2-6, with 7 bases matching TRBD2. This CDR3 comprises 18 residues. V shed 1 base, J shed 0 bases, and the junction held 7 bases outside the gene matches. Germline CDR1 is SGHKS and CDR2 is YYEKEE (reference sequence). The CDR3 nucleotides read TGTGCCAGCAGCTTGATTAGCGGGCTCACCTCTGGGGCCAACGTCCTGACTTTC. Amino acid sequence: CASSLISGLTSGANVLTF.

The V and J genes are TRBV30 and TRBJ2-1; 11 bases map to TRBD2. In germline, CDR1 is GTSNPN, CDR2 SVGIG (reference sequence). J was trimmed by 3 bases and V by 2 bases; bases with no gene match: 3. The CDR3 has 15 amino acids. The chain's CDR3 is CAWSLGTSGYNEQFF. The CDR3 bases are TGTGCCTGGAGTTTGGGGACTAGCGGCTACAATGAGCAGTTCTTC.

The chain links TRBV2 to TRBJ1-5; no firm D call. V was clipped by 6 bases and J by 2 bases, with 14 bases between them. The CDR3 has 15 residues. Germline CDR1 and CDR2: SNHLY and FYNNEI. For the CDR3, the DNA is TGTGCCAGCAGAAGATCTACGGTGGGCAATCAGCCCCAGCATTTT. Its protein is CASRRSTVGNQPQHF.

This chain connects TRBV7-2 to TRBJ2-2; D might be TRBD2 (6 bases). The CDR3 extends over 16 amino acids. V was cut by 5 bases and J by 2 bases, with 15 bases left in between. Germline V gives CDR1 SGHTA, CDR2 FQGNSA. CDR3 nucleotide sequence: TGTGCCAGCAGCACAGCCCCGGACTACAACACCGGGGAGCTGTTTTTT. It specifies CASSTAPDYNTGELFF.

This chain connects TRBV5-6 to TRBJ2-1, with 13 bases fitting TRBD2. Germline V CDR1 and CDR2: SGHDT, YYEEEE. Trimming removed 3 bases from V and 14 bases from J; junction bases left unmatched: 8. There are 14 residues in the CDR3. CDR3 bases: TGTGCCAGCAGCTCGGGACTAGCGGGAATGGCGAAGTTCTTC. Translated, it gives CASSSGLAGMAKFF.

This sequence joins TRBV5-5 and TRBJ2-7; 7 positions match TRBD1. This CDR3 is built from 14 residues. V lost 0 bases, J lost 6 bases, and 6 bases stayed unmatched. Germline CDR1 and CDR2: SGHKS and YYEKEE (reference sequence). The CDR3 DNA sequence: TGTGCCAGCAGCTTGGAGCAGGGGGTGAGCGAGCAGTACTTC. It translates to CASSLEQGVSEQYF.

The chain has TRBV13 and TRBJ1-6, with a possible D match to TRBD1 (5 bases). CDR3 size: 15 residues. Trimming took 7 bases from V and 9 from J, leaving 19 bases between them. Looked up from germline, CDR1 is PRHDT and CDR2 is FYEKMQ (reference sequence). In nucleotides, the CDR3 is TGTGCCAGCACCACCCCCGGCCAGGGTGTTTCACCCCTCCACTTT. It is translated as CASTTPGQGVSPLHF.

The gene calls are TRBV10-3 and TRBJ2-5; possibly TRBD2 for D (7 bases). The CDR3 is made up of 13 amino acids. Trimming removed 10 bases from V and 4 bases from J, with 16 bases in between. Germline V gene lookup returns CDR1 ENHRY and CDR2 SYGVKD. The CDR3 nucleotides are TGTGCCACCGGTACGGGGGGCGGAGAGACCCAGTACTTC. This encodes CATGTGGGETQYF.

The chain carries TRBV19 and TRBJ2-7, with D tentatively TRBD1 (5 bases). V dropped 3 bases and J dropped 3 bases, with 12 bases sitting between them. The CDR3 sequence is 14 residues long. CDR1 is LNHDA and CDR2 is SQIVND in the germline V gene (reference sequence). The CDR3 DNA is TGTGCCAGTAGTATTGAGACAGCCCACTACGAGCAGTACTTC. Its protein product is CASSIETAHYEQYF.

The rearrangement joins TRBV4-2 to TRBJ1-5; D perhaps matches TRBD1 (6 bases). CDR3 size: 17 residues. Per germline, CDR1 LGHNA and CDR2 YNFKEQ. V shed 0 bases and J shed 0 bases, with 12 bases lying between them. Written as DNA, the CDR3 is TGTGCCAGCAGCCAAGAACGGACAGTTTATAGCAATCAGCCCCAGCATTTT. Amino acid sequence: CASSQERTVYSNQPQHF.

This chain joins TRBV19 and TRBJ2-7; 7 bases line up with TRBD1. Germline V lookup: CDR1 LNHDA, CDR2 SQIVND (reference sequence). This CDR3 region has 15 residues. J lost 3 bases, V lost 2 bases, and 7 bases had no gene match. The chain's CDR3 is CASSISGTVNYEQYF. In DNA form, the CDR3 reads TGTGCCAGTAGTATATCCGGGACAGTTAACTACGAGCAGTACTTC. The full variable domain, its missing parts supplied by reference TRBV19 and TRBJ2-7, is DGGITQSPKYLFRKEGQNVTLSCEQNLNHDAMYWYRQDPGQGLRLIYYSQIVNDFQKGDIAEGYSVSREKKESFPLTVTSAQKNPTAFYLCASSISGTVNYEQYFGPGTRLTVT.

The rearrangement links TRBV10-3 to TRBJ2-1, with a tentative D call TRBD2 (5 bases). CDR1 is ENHRY and CDR2 is SYGVKD in the germline V gene. The CDR3 covers 13 residues. With 6 bases removed from V and 7 bases from J, the gap between germline ends came to 13 bases. The CDR3 here is CAISSLEGNEQFF. As DNA, the CDR3 is TGTGCCATCAGCTCTTTAGAGGGTAATGAGCAGTTCTTC.

J is TRBJ2-3 and V is TRBV10-2; 7 nucleotides align to TRBD2. V gave up 7 bases and J gave up 2 bases; unmatched junction bases: 6. The CDR3 length is 14 residues. CDR1 is WSHSY, CDR2 SAAADI, per germline. The CDR3: CASKPGLHTDTQYF. As DNA, the CDR3 is TGCGCCAGCAAACCGGGACTACACACAGATACGCAGTATTTT.

The rearrangement joins TRBV5-1 to TRBJ2-1; 15 bases line up with TRBD2. The V and J ends lost 4 bases and 9 bases, in that order; junction bases with no gene match: 5. Germline V gives CDR1 SGHRS, CDR2 YFSETQ. The CDR3 is made up of 15 amino acids. The CDR3 coding sequence is TGCGCCAGCAGCCCCGGACTAGCGGGAGGGAGTGAGCAGTTCTTC. Encoded protein: CASSPGLAGGSEQFF.

The CDR3 spells CASSFGQSSYGYTF. CDR3 sequence (DNA): TGTGCCAGCAGTTTTGGTCAGTCATCCTATGGCTACACCTTC. The J gene is TRBJ1-2, the V gene TRBV28; D gene ambiguous. Trimming removed 3 bases from V and 4 bases from J, with 12 bases in between. The CDR3 totals 14 residues. Germline CDR1 MDHEN, CDR2 SYDVKM.

The chain combines TRBV29-1 with TRBJ2-3; 14 bases are shared with TRBD2. Trimming removed 6 bases from V and 4 bases from J; junction bases left unmatched: 9. Looked up from germline, CDR1 is SQVTM and CDR2 is ANQGSEA. This CDR3 comprises 16 residues. DNA of the CDR3: TGCAGCGTGGGGGGACTAGCGGGAGTATTCCCAGATACGCAGTATTTT. Its protein product is CSVGGLAGVFPDTQYF.

The CDR3 nucleotides read TGTGCCAGCAGCGAGGGACTAGCGGGAGCCCTAGACGAGCAGTACTTC. Translation gives CASSEGLAGALDEQYF. V is TRBV11-2 and J is TRBJ2-7; TRBD2 aligns across 14 bases. J lost 5 bases, V lost 5 bases, and 8 bases had no gene match. CDR1 and CDR2 (germline): SGHAT, FQNNGV. This CDR3 is 16 amino acids long. Full variable domain (outside the CDR3, taken from reference TRBV11-2 and TRBJ2-7): EAGVAQSPRYKIIEKRQSVAFWCNPISGHATLYWYQQILGQGPKLLIQFQNNGVVDDSQLPKDRFSAERLKGVDSTLKIQPAKLEDSAVYLCASSEGLAGALDEQYFGPGTRLTVT.

The chain links TRBV5-1 to TRBJ1-1; 12 bases fit TRBD1. The CDR3 runs to 17 residues. Per the germline V gene, CDR1 is SGHRS and CDR2 is YFSETQ. After removal of 4 bases from V and 0 bases from J, the junction contained 7 bases not matched to a gene. CDR3 sequence (DNA): TGCGCCAGCAGCGGTGGGACAGGGGGCGAGATGAACACTGAAGCTTTCTTT. As protein: CASSGGTGGEMNTEAFF.

The V and J genes are TRBV28 and TRBJ2-3; TRBD1 is a possible D gene (5 bases). V lost 3 bases, J lost 2 bases, and 15 bases lay in between. The CDR3 extends over 16 amino acids. The germline CDR1 and CDR2 sequences are MDHEN and SYDVKM. CDR3 in amino acids: CASSFPDISYTDTQYF. CDR3 bases: TGTGCCAGCAGTTTCCCGGACATTTCCTACACAGATACGCAGTATTTT.

The V and J genes are TRBV6-1 and TRBJ2-1; TRBD2 is a possible D gene (7 bases). Germline values: CDR1 MNHNS, CDR2 SASEGT. The CDR3 loop spans 14 amino acids. With 7 bases removed from V and 6 bases from J, the gap between germline ends came to 16 bases. The CDR3 DNA is TGTGCCAGCACACCGGGGGGCGAGGGCAATGAGCAGTTCTTC. This encodes CASTPGGEGNEQFF.

The V gene is TRBV10-2, the J gene TRBJ1-1, with D perhaps TRBD1 (6 bases). Germline V gene data show CDR1 as WSHSY and CDR2 as SAAADI. The CDR3 totals 16 residues. The V end lost 5 bases, the J end lost 0 bases, and 16 bases lay between the germline ends. The CDR3 is CASSRGGSSLNTEAFF. The CDR3 DNA reads as TGCGCCAGCAGTAGGGGGGGCTCCTCCTTGAACACTGAAGCTTTCTTT.